What follows are 16 T cell receptor beta chains derived from one specimen sequenced in a study of blood T cell repertoires in COVID-19. Profiling relied on immunoSEQ multiplex PCR, and the TCRdb table lists in-frame clones only, not all of them. Here the sample spans a few hundred thousand clones, around 83% being singletons. The sequenced material came from PBMCs or T cells enriched from blood (not recorded which). The receptor source for this set is a woman in her forties who had recovered from COVID-19.

The CDR3 nucleotides read TGTGCCAGCTCACCGATTTCGGCAGGGGGTTATAATTCACCCCTCCACTTT. Its translation is CASSPISAGGYNSPLHF. The chain combines TRBV18 with TRBJ1-6, with 7 bases aligning to TRBD1. Per the germline V gene, CDR1 is KGHSH and CDR2 is LQKENI. The CDR3 is 17 residues long. The junction had 9 bases not matched to a gene; V was cut back by 3 bases and J by 4 bases.

J is TRBJ2-3 and V is TRBV7-2, with a weak D call TRBD2 (5 bases). The length of the CDR3 is 16 residues. V lost 1 base and J 4 bases, leaving 15 bases between the germline ends. Germline lookup yields CDR1 SGHTA and CDR2 FQGNSA. The CDR3 DNA is TGTGCCAGCAGCTTAGGGGTGCCGGGGTCAGCAGATACGCAGTATTTT. This encodes CASSLGVPGSADTQYF.

The chain links TRBV30 to TRBJ2-2; D gene unclear. V lost 2 bases and J lost 11, with 12 bases in between. CDR1 and CDR2 (germline): GTSNPN, SVGIG (reference sequence). The CDR3 consists of 12 residues. CDR3 in DNA: TGTGCCTGGAGTTTCTCCCGTAGCGAGCTGTTTTTT. Translated, it gives CAWSFSRSELFF.

J is TRBJ2-7 and V is TRBV2; the match to TRBD2 covers 7 bases. Germline lookup yields CDR1 SNHLY and CDR2 FYNNEI. The CDR3 is 17 amino acids. Trimming removed 4 bases from V and 1 base from J; junction bases left unmatched: 13. The CDR3 is CASSVGLGTSASYEQYV. DNA for the CDR3: TGTGCCAGCAGTGTTGGTCTAGGTACTAGCGCGTCCTACGAGCAGTACGTC.

This chain links TRBV12-3 or TRBV12-4 with TRBJ1-2, with D hard to call. Trimming removed 1 base at V and 4 bases at J, with 7 bases between. The CDR3 contains 13 residues. The CDR3 DNA is TGTGCCAGCAGTTTAGAGGAGGGCTATGGCTACACCTTC. This codes for CASSLEEGYGYTF.

This chain joins TRBV3-1 (or the pseudogene TRBV3-2) and TRBJ1-4; 9 bases match TRBD1. CDR1 and CDR2 from the germline V gene are LGHDT and YNNKEL (reference sequence). The J segment lost 8 bases and the V segment lost 1 base, leaving 11 bases of the junction unmatched. The CDR3 is 17 amino acids. DNA for the CDR3: TGTGCCAGCAGCCAAGGTGGCGGGACAGGGAGGATGGAAAAACTGTTTTTT. Encoded protein: CASSQGGGTGRMEKLFF.

The rearrangement uses TRBV10-1 and TRBJ2-1; 13 bases map to TRBD2. The CDR3 is 15 amino acids. V shed 6 bases, J shed 8 bases, and the junction held 7 bases outside the gene matches. The germline CDR1 and CDR2 sequences are WNHNN and SYGVQD (reference sequence). CDR3 in amino acids: CASREGLAGKDEQFF. For the CDR3, the DNA is TGCGCCAGCAGGGAGGGACTAGCGGGAAAGGATGAGCAGTTCTTC.

This chain uses TRBV25-1 with TRBJ2-1; maybe TRBD2 (6 bases). V lost 2 bases and J lost 4, with 15 bases in between. The CDR3 covers 16 residues. The germline V gene encodes CDR1 MGHDK and CDR2 SYGVNS. CDR3: CASSEKTGGAYNEQFF. DNA of the CDR3: TGTGCCAGCAGTGAAAAAACGGGCGGGGCATACAATGAGCAGTTCTTC.

V is TRBV5-1 and J is TRBJ1-4; maybe TRBD1 (6 bases). The V gene lost 0 bases and the J gene lost 9 bases, with 24 bases spanning the gap. Per the germline V gene, CDR1 is SGHRS and CDR2 is YFSETQ. The CDR3 runs 18 residues. Here the CDR3 reads CASSLEAQGVSRSKKLFF. Here the CDR3 DNA reads TGCGCCAGCAGCTTGGAGGCACAGGGTGTCTCTCGTAGTAAAAAACTGTTTTTT.

This clone appeared a single time. The J gene is TRBJ1-2, the V gene TRBV11-2; D not resolved. CDR1 SGHAT and CDR2 FQNNGV come from the germline V gene. Deletions cut 2 bases from V and 7 bases from J, with 8 bases between. This CDR3 comprises 12 residues. Written as DNA, the CDR3 is TGTGCCAGCAGCTTACTAGATAGTGGCTACACCTTC. Translated, it gives CASSLLDSGYTF.

This clone has only a few counts. The genes are TRBV5-4 and TRBJ1-1, with 7 bases identical to TRBD1. With V trimmed by 0 bases and J by 3 bases, 5 bases remained unmatched. CDR1 SGHNT and CDR2 YYREEE come from the germline V gene (reference sequence). The CDR3 sequence is 15 residues long. The CDR3 is CASSLAGQIDTEAFF. In DNA, the CDR3 is TGTGCCAGCAGCTTGGCGGGACAGATCGACACTGAAGCTTTCTTT.

CDR3 amino acids: CASSSRAGGGDTQYF. The CDR3 DNA reads TGTGCCAGCAGCTCAAGGGCGGGAGGCGGCGATACGCAGTATTTT. V gene TRBV14 combines with J gene TRBJ2-3, with 8 bases aligning to TRBD2. This CDR3 is 15 amino acids long. Germline-derived CDR1 and CDR2 are SGHDN and FVKESK. The ends lost 5 bases at V and 6 bases at J; junction bases unmatched: 10.

The V and J genes are TRBV7-2 and TRBJ2-7, with 7 bases lining up with TRBD1. The germline CDR1 and CDR2 sequences are SGHTA and FQGNSA. V lost 5 bases to trimming and J lost 3 bases; unmatched junction nucleotides: 13. The CDR3 totals 16 residues. The CDR3 region is CASSPHRQGQHYEQYF. In nucleotides, the CDR3 is TGTGCCAGCAGCCCCCATAGGCAGGGACAGCACTACGAGCAGTACTTC.

The rearrangement uses TRBV7-2 and TRBJ1-4; D remains unclear. The CDR3 runs to 15 residues. Per germline, CDR1 SGHTA and CDR2 FQGNSA. Trimming shortened V by 0 bases and J by 0 bases, and 5 bases separated the two germline ends. CDR3 loop: CASSLAAATNEKLFF. CDR3 in DNA: TGTGCCAGCAGCTTAGCTGCGGCAACTAATGAAAAACTGTTTTTT.

The chain employs TRBV10-3 and TRBJ2-7; TRBD1 matches at 9 bases. This CDR3 is built from 13 residues. Germline V gene data show CDR1 as ENHRY and CDR2 as SYGVKD. After removal of 6 bases from V and 7 bases from J, the junction contained 7 bases not matched to a gene. The CDR3 region has the DNA TGTGCCATCAGGCCGGGACAGGGAGGGGAGCAGTACGTC. Amino acid sequence: CAIRPGQGGEQYV.

The rearrangement links TRBV10-3 to TRBJ1-1; D is undetermined. CDR3 size: 13 residues. V was shortened by 4 bases and J by 0 bases, with 6 bases between the two germline ends. Germline CDR1 is ENHRY and CDR2 is SYGVKD. CDR3 nucleotide sequence: TGTGCCATCAGTGCCGGGGTGAACACTGAAGCTTTCTTT. Translating it yields CAISAGVNTEAFF.